The following is a T cell receptor (beta chain) sequence with its context. This entry belongs to a study of blood T cell repertoires in COVID-19. In the original processing: Estimation of nucleated cell counts was performed using reference gene primer amplification. The assay was immunoSEQ multiplex PCR, and TCRdb's table has in-frame clones only and misses some. The V and J calls and clone size are taken from that table; D and trimming were inferred from the DNA. The repertoire includes under 400,000 clones, about 90% of them detected once, and about 9.4% sits in the top ten. V lost 4 bases and J lost 8, with 12 bases in between. The CDR3 sequence is 13 residues long. Germline CDR1 is SGHNT and CDR2 is YYREEE (reference sequence).

The TCR was taken from a woman in her twenties or thirties with COVID-19, enrolled during active disease. The material sequenced was peripheral blood. V gene TRBV5-4 combines with J gene TRBJ1-4; D remains unclear. The CDR3, as DNA: TGTGCCAGCAGCAACCGGGGTACAGAAAAACTGTTTTTT. Protein: CASSNRGTEKLFF.